This T cell receptor (beta chain) was captured by sequencing in a study of blood T cell repertoires in COVID-19. Assay: immunoSEQ multiplex PCR; the TCRdb copy retains only in-frame clones and omits some. Seen here are tens of thousands of clones, 70% to 90% observed once, and the top ten hold around 1.6%. CDR1 is MGHDK, CDR2 SYGVNS, per germline. The V segment lost 3 bases and the J segment 2 bases; nucleotides outside the gene matches: 7. The CDR3 loop spans 16 amino acids. This chain joins TRBV25-1 and TRBJ1-5; 7 positions agree with TRBD1. The receptor was isolated from a man in his fifties or sixties with acute or convalescent COVID-19. The sequencing input was peripheral blood. CDR3 amino acids: CASSETGPRGNQPQHF. The CDR3 DNA is TGTGCCAGCAGTGAGACAGGGCCAAGGGGCAATCAGCCCCAGCATTTT.